The present entry profiles one T cell receptor beta chain with its context. V was cut by 6 bases and J by 4 bases, with 18 bases left in between. The germline V gene has CDR1 MNHEY and CDR2 SVGAGI. The CDR3 contains 15 residues. The data are from a study of blood T cell repertoires in COVID-19. About the research overall: PBMCs, B-cell-depleted T cells, or T cells provided the cDNA or gDNA that made up the material.

In the source study's methods: Reference gene primers were amplified, and this amplification served to estimate nucleated cell counts. Using immunoSEQ multiplex PCR, the repertoire was profiled, and TCRdb retains in-frame clones only, with some absent. The D gene and trimming were derived from the DNA, and the V and J assignments and clone size from that table. The sample yields around 130,000 clones, around 86% seen once. This clonotype was sampled from a woman between 50 and 59 years old who had recovered from COVID-19. This chain joins TRBV6-5 and TRBJ1-1; D might be TRBD1 (5 bases). The specimen sequenced was peripheral blood. CDR3 DNA: TGTGCCAGCAGCCGTCTAGGAGGGGCGCGCACTGAAGCTTTCTTT. Its protein product is CASSRLGGARTEAFF.